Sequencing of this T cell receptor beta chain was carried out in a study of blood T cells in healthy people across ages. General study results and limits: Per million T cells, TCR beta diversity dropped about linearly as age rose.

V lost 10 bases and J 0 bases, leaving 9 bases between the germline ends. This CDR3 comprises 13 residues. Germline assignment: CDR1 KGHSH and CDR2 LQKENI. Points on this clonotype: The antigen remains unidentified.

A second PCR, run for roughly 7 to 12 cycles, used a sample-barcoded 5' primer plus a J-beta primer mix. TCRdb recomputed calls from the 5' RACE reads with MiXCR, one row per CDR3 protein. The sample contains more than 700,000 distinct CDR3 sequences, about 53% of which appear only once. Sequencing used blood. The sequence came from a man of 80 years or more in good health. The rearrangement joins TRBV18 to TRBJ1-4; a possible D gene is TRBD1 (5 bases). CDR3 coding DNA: TGTGCCACCCGACAGACAACTAATGAAAAACTGTTTTTT. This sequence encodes CATRQTTNEKLFF.